Below are 8 T cell receptor beta chains sequenced from a single sample in a study of T cell responses to AZD1222 COVID-19 vaccine. Clones were sequenced by immunoSEQ multiplex PCR, and TCRdb holds only the in-frame ones, with some missing. Of about 110,000 clones listed, 85% to 90% are singletons. The sample in question was peripheral blood, obtained on day 0 of AZD1222 vaccination. These TCRs come from an adult in good health.

Here the CDR3 DNA reads TGTGCCAGCAGCTTACGACTAGCGGGGTACAATGAGCAGTTCTTC. Protein: CASSLRLAGYNEQFF. This chain uses TRBV5-4 with TRBJ2-1; TRBD2 matches at 11 bases. Trimming removed 2 bases from V and 4 bases from J; junction bases left unmatched: 2. Germline V CDR1 and CDR2: SGHNT, YYREEE (reference sequence). The CDR3 is 15 amino acids.

The chain combines TRBV5-1 with TRBJ1-4; TRBD1 matches at 8 bases. CDR1 is SGHRS and CDR2 is YFSETQ in the germline V gene. V was clipped by 4 bases and J by 4 bases; unmatched bases: 3. There are 14 residues in the CDR3. In DNA, the CDR3 is TGCGCCAGCAGCGCGACAGGGGTTAATGAAAAACTGTTTTTT. Amino acids: CASSATGVNEKLFF.

CDR3 DNA: TGTGCCAGCAGCAATTTTGGACGGGAAAACTATGGCTACACCTTC. It encodes CASSNFGRENYGYTF. The V gene is TRBV7-9, the J gene TRBJ1-2; no reliable D call. Germline V gene lookup returns CDR1 SEHNR and CDR2 FQNEAQ (reference sequence). V was trimmed by 5 bases and J by 2 bases, leaving 15 bases between them. CDR3 length: 15 amino acids.

The V and J genes are TRBV6-5 and TRBJ2-2; D is uncertain. Germline V gives CDR1 MNHEY, CDR2 SVGAGI. The CDR3 consists of 13 residues. The germline V and J ends were trimmed by 7 bases and 5 bases, with 11 bases remaining between them. The CDR3 reads CASTLGSTGELFF. The CDR3 nucleotides are TGTGCCAGCACCCTTGGATCTACCGGGGAGCTGTTTTTT.

The chain has TRBV7-9 and TRBJ2-4, with D hard to call. V dropped 1 base and J dropped 6 bases, with 10 bases sitting between them. Germline CDR1 reads SEHNR; CDR2 reads FQNEAQ (reference sequence). CDR3 size: 14 residues. CDR3: CASSLVLQINIQYF. CDR3 DNA sequence: TGTGCCAGCAGCTTAGTTCTACAGATAAACATTCAGTACTTC.

The chain is built from TRBV30 and TRBJ1-6; 10 bases align to TRBD1. The CDR3 sequence is 14 residues long. CDR1 and CDR2 from the germline V gene are GTSNPN and SVGIG (reference sequence). V lost 3 bases and J lost 9; bases outside the gene matches: 5. CDR3 nucleotide sequence: TGTGCCTGGAGCCGACAGGGGGCAGGTTCACCCCTCCACTTT. It translates to CAWSRQGAGSPLHF.

This sequence joins TRBV18 and TRBJ2-5; D is possibly TRBD1 or TRBD2 (5 bases each). This CDR3 comprises 13 residues. CDR1 and CDR2 (germline): KGHSH, LQKENI. Trimming removed 6 bases from V and 4 bases from J, with 12 bases in between. CDR3 amino acids: CASSLWDGETQYF. As DNA, the CDR3 is TGTGCCAGCTCGCTGTGGGACGGAGAGACCCAGTACTTC.

V is TRBV24-1 and J is TRBJ2-2; possible D gene TRBD2, 5 bases. This CDR3 spans 15 amino acids. Trimming stripped 5 bases from V and 0 bases from J, with 9 bases between. Germline CDR1 is KGHDR and CDR2 is SFDVKD. The CDR3 region has the DNA TGTGCCACCAGTGTGGGGAGAACGAACACCGGGGAGCTGTTTTTT. Translation: CATSVGRTNTGELFF.